Presented here are 6 T cell receptor beta chains from one specimen sequenced in a study of T cells in Graves' hyperthyroidism and ophthalmopathy. RNA transcripts yielded amplified TCR beta CDR3 regions. The study used the HTBI primer set for a first-round RT-PCR of the TCR CDR3. In TCRdb, the multiplex PCR reads were re-called with MiXCR into one record per CDR3 protein. The data hold approximately 570,000 distinct CDR3 sequences, with less than 20% observed a single time. The sample was blood. The origin of the receptors is a man in his forties with Graves' ophthalmopathy.

This sequence joins TRBV15 and TRBJ2-1; D is unresolved. CDR1 is LNHNV and CDR2 is YYDKDF in the germline V gene (reference sequence). The CDR3 runs 14 residues. With 0 bases removed from V and 7 bases from J, the gap between germline ends came to 10 bases. The CDR3 spells CATSRDSASNEQFF. The CDR3 region has the DNA TGTGCCACCAGCAGAGATTCGGCATCGAATGAGCAGTTCTTC. The full variable domain, with the rest looked up from reference TRBV15 and TRBJ2-1, is DAMVIQNPRYQVTQFGKPVTLSCSQTLNHNVMYWYQQKSSQAPKLLFHYYDKDFNNEADTPDNFQSRRPNTSFCFLDIRSPGLGDTAMYLCATSRDSASNEQFFGPGTRLTVL.

This clonotype came up many times. The rearrangement links TRBV7-3 to TRBJ2-3; D might be TRBD1 (6 bases). The germline V and J ends were trimmed by 6 bases and 2 bases, with 9 bases remaining between them. The CDR3 runs to 13 residues. Per germline, CDR1 SGHTA and CDR2 FQGTGA. In nucleotides, the CDR3 is TGTGCCAGCAGAACAGGGAACACAGATACGCAGTATTTT. It codes for CASRTGNTDTQYF.

This clonotype was found many times. The CDR3 reads CASNLQAGSYNEQFF. The DNA for the CDR3 is TGTGCCAGCAACCTCCAAGCGGGATCCTACAATGAGCAGTTCTTC. The chain recombines TRBV7-3 with TRBJ2-1, with 7 bases fitting TRBD2. V lost 7 bases and J lost 1; bases outside the gene matches: 7. Germline CDR1 and CDR2: SGHTA and FQGTGA. The CDR3 spans 15 residues. The variable domain in full, with the rest retrieved from reference TRBV7-3 and TRBJ2-1, is GAGVSQTPSNKVTEKGKYVELRCDPISGHTALYWYRQSLGQGPEFLIYFQGTGAADDSGLPNDRFFAVRPEGSVSTLKIQRTERGDSAVYLCASNLQAGSYNEQFFGPGTRLTVL.

Many counts were recorded for this clonotype. CDR3 sequence: CASSLRGPKQETQYF. For the CDR3, the DNA is TGTGCCAGCAGCTTACGGGGACCGAAACAAGAGACCCAGTACTTC. This chain uses TRBV7-2 with TRBJ2-5; the D call may be TRBD1 or TRBD2 (5 bases each). Trimming took 2 bases from V and 2 from J, leaving 12 bases between them. Germline CDR1 SGHTA, CDR2 FQGNSA. CDR3 size: 15 residues.

The sample holds many counts of this clonotype. J is TRBJ2-1 and V is TRBV11-1, with a tentative D call TRBD2 (5 bases). The CDR3 is 15 residues long. Trimming took 1 base from V and 3 from J, leaving 10 bases between them. In germline, CDR1 is SGHAT, CDR2 FQDESV (reference sequence). CDR3 amino acids: CASSLGGFGYNEQFF. DNA of the CDR3: TGTGCCAGCAGCTTAGGAGGGTTCGGCTACAATGAGCAGTTCTTC.

The table lists this clonotype with a few counts. This sequence joins TRBV19 and TRBJ2-3; D possibly corresponds to TRBD2 (6 bases). The CDR3 spans 15 residues. The V gene lost 3 bases and the J gene lost 6 bases, with 16 bases spanning the gap. CDR1 and CDR2 (germline): LNHDA, SQIVND (reference sequence). The DNA of the CDR3 is TGTGCCAGTAGTATTGGCGCGGGATTAGGTGATACGCAGTATTTT. Its protein product is CASSIGAGLGDTQYF. Variable domain in full (rest from reference TRBV19 and TRBJ2-3): DGGITQSPKYLFRKEGQNVTLSCEQNLNHDAMYWYRQDPGQGLRLIYYSQIVNDFQKGDIAEGYSVSREKKESFPLTVTSAQKNPTAFYLCASSIGAGLGDTQYFGPGTRLTVL.